This T cell receptor (beta chain) is from a study of T cell responses to AZD1222 COVID-19 vaccine. Study conclusions and caveats: Unmutated variant regions reportedly attract nearly half of all spike-specific TCRs.

Turning to this clone: What it binds is unknown.

Germline V gene sequence: CDR1 SGDLS, CDR2 YYNGEE. The CDR3 length is 13 residues. V lost 3 bases to trimming and J lost 11 bases; unmatched junction nucleotides: 7. The protocol was immunoSEQ multiplex PCR, while the TCRdb copy is restricted to in-frame clones and leaves out a portion. The profile covers roughly 81,000 clones, with 86% appearing a single time and approximately 7.9% taken by the ten largest. This clonotype was sampled from an adult in good health. The J gene is TRBJ1-5, the V gene TRBV9; 8 nucleotides align to TRBD1. Sequences were derived from peripheral blood, sampled on day 0 of AZD1222 vaccination. CDR3 in amino acids: CASSAGTGGTQHF. The CDR3 nucleotides are TGTGCCAGCAGCGCAGGGACAGGAGGGACCCAGCATTTT.